Following are 24 T cell receptor beta chains from one sample sequenced in a study of blood T cell repertoires in COVID-19. Produced via immunoSEQ multiplex PCR; TCRdb's table is partial and in-frame only. The table has some 220,000 clones, 80% to 90% seen once; the top ten hold roughly 3.7%. Specimen: PBMCs or T cells enriched from blood (not recorded which). The receptor set was obtained from a young woman in a cohort exposed to, infected with or recovered from COVID-19 (not recorded which).

The V gene is TRBV27, the J gene TRBJ2-7, with 9 bases fitting TRBD1. This CDR3 has 14 amino acids. Germline V gene data show CDR1 as MNHEY and CDR2 as SMNVEV (reference sequence). The V segment lost 3 bases and the J segment 3 bases; nucleotides outside the gene matches: 3. This CDR3 is CASSFSDRGYEQYF. The CDR3 DNA reads TGTGCCAGCAGTTTTTCGGACAGGGGCTACGAGCAGTACTTC.

The chain employs TRBV2 and TRBJ2-5, with D possibly TRBD2 on 5 matching bases. V was clipped by 4 bases and J by 3 bases, with 12 bases between them. CDR1 SNHLY and CDR2 FYNNEI come from the germline V gene. The CDR3 is 14 amino acids. The DNA of the CDR3 is TGTGCCAGCAGTGCTCGGACTGGCAAAGAGACCCAGTACTTC. Protein sequence: CASSARTGKETQYF.

CDR3 residues: CASSLTPGQYTDTQYF. CDR3 bases: TGTGCCAGCAGCTTGACCCCGGGACAGTACACAGATACGCAGTATTTT. The chain uses TRBV5-4 and TRBJ2-3, with 7 positions matching TRBD1. The CDR3 totals 16 residues. Germline trimming cut 1 base from V and 2 bases from J; bases unmatched to any gene: 7. CDR1 and CDR2 from the germline V gene are SGHNT and YYREEE (reference sequence).

The genes are TRBV5-6 and TRBJ2-5; possible D gene TRBD1, 5 bases. V was shortened by 1 base and J by 1 base, with 11 bases between the two germline ends. CDR3 length: 15 residues. Per germline, CDR1 SGHDT and CDR2 YYEEEE. CDR3 protein: CASSLLSGSQETQYF. As DNA, the CDR3 is TGTGCCAGCAGCTTGTTATCAGGGTCCCAAGAGACCCAGTACTTC. Based on the CDR3 plus reference TRBV5-6 and TRBJ2-5, the full variable domain is DAGVTQSPTHLIKTRGQQVTLRCSPKSGHDTVSWYQQALGQGPQFIFQYYEEEERQRGNFPDRFSGHQFPNYSSELNVNALLLGDSALYLCASSLLSGSQETQYFGPGTRLLVL.

The chain is built from TRBV6-5 and TRBJ1-5; 8 bases map to TRBD1. Trimming removed 5 bases from V and 3 bases from J; junction bases left unmatched: 3. Germline V gene sequence: CDR1 MNHEY, CDR2 SVGAGI. There are 14 residues in the CDR3. This CDR3 is CASSTQGVNQPQHF. In DNA form, the CDR3 reads TGTGCCAGCAGTACACAGGGGGTCAATCAGCCCCAGCATTTT.

This clone was found once. The chain has TRBV29-1 and TRBJ2-1, with 12 positions matching TRBD2. Per germline, CDR1 SQVTM and CDR2 ANQGSEA. V was pared by 2 bases and J by 6 bases, with 2 bases of the junction left unmatched. The CDR3 spans 14 residues. Written as DNA, the CDR3 is TGCAGCGTTGAACTAGCGGGGGGGCCCAATGAGCAGTTCTTC. This translates into CSVELAGGPNEQFF.

The chain has TRBV5-1 and TRBJ2-6, with a weak D call TRBD2 (6 bases). Germline lookup yields CDR1 SGHRS and CDR2 YFSETQ. This CDR3 is built from 15 residues. The germline V and J ends were trimmed by 5 bases and 2 bases, with 11 bases remaining between them. The CDR3 nucleotides read TGCGCCAGCAGGAAGGCGGGAACTGGGGCCAACGTCCTGACTTTC. Protein sequence: CASRKAGTGANVLTF.

The V call is TRBV28, the J call TRBJ1-2; D unclear. Trimming left V 3 bases short and J 5 bases short, with 7 bases between. Germline assignment: CDR1 MDHEN and CDR2 SYDVKM. There are 12 residues in the CDR3. CDR3: CASSLRLYGYTF. CDR3 bases: TGTGCCAGCAGTTTGAGGTTATATGGCTACACCTTC.

J is TRBJ1-4 and V is TRBV6-5, with 7 nucleotides matching TRBD1. The germline CDR1 and CDR2 sequences are MNHEY and SVGAGI. The J segment lost 6 bases and the V segment lost 4 bases, leaving 5 bases of the junction unmatched. The CDR3 loop spans 14 amino acids. The CDR3 reads CASSFTGEYEKLFF. The CDR3 bases are TGTGCCAGCAGTTTCACAGGGGAGTATGAAAAACTGTTTTTT.

Notes on this clone: The junction and the germline gene differ at one end; a read error may be behind it. The gene calls are TRBV5-1 and TRBJ1-4; D is undetermined. This CDR3 region has 16 residues. CDR1 and CDR2 from the germline V gene are SGHRS and YFSETQ. The CDR3 loop is CASSLGPMATNEKLFF. The CDR3 DNA reads TGCGCCAGCAGTTTGGGTCCAATGGCCACTAATGAAAAACTGTTTTTT.

In this sample, this clone turned up a few times. The chain employs TRBV19 and TRBJ1-1; weak D call: TRBD1 (5 bases). The CDR3 loop spans 16 amino acids. Germline V lookup: CDR1 LNHDA, CDR2 SQIVND (reference sequence). V was clipped by 3 bases and J by 3 bases, with 17 bases between them. Here the CDR3 DNA reads TGTGCCAGTAGTATTGGTCAGGGCGAAGGATACACTGAAGCTTTCTTT. Translated: CASSIGQGEGYTEAFF.

This clone appeared once. This chain joins TRBV6-5 and TRBJ1-1, with D possibly matching TRBD1 (6 bases). This CDR3 contains 15 residues. Per germline, CDR1 MNHEY and CDR2 SVGAGI. The V end was cut by 4 bases, the J end by 0 bases, with 12 bases between. The CDR3 loop is CASSLPGHLNTEAFF. The CDR3 DNA is TGTGCCAGCAGTTTGCCGGGACACCTGAACACTGAAGCTTTCTTT.

Here the CDR3 reads CASSPTAQRGYTF. The CDR3 DNA reads TGTGCCAGCTCACCGACCGCGCAGCGCGGCTACACCTTC. This chain connects TRBV18 to TRBJ1-2; D is unclear. The V end lost 3 bases, the J end lost 8 bases, and 13 bases lay between the germline ends. Germline lookup yields CDR1 KGHSH and CDR2 LQKENI. The CDR3 has 13 residues.

The sample holds a few counts of this clone. J is TRBJ2-7 and V is TRBV6-5; 9 bases line up with TRBD1. With V trimmed by 4 bases and J by 6 bases, 4 bases remained unmatched. In germline, CDR1 is MNHEY, CDR2 SVGAGI. The CDR3 runs 13 residues. This CDR3 reads CASSSGTGTEQYF. CDR3 DNA sequence: TGTGCCAGCAGTTCCGGGACAGGGACCGAGCAGTACTTC.

The gene calls are TRBV19 and TRBJ2-1; tentatively, D is TRBD2 (6 bases). The CDR3 is made up of 14 amino acids. CDR1 is LNHDA and CDR2 is SQIVND in the germline V gene (reference sequence). Trimming took 4 bases from V and 8 from J, leaving 15 bases between them. CDR3 coding DNA: TGTGCCAGTAGTACCCGACTAGGATTGGATGAGCAGTTCTTC. This translates into CASSTRLGLDEQFF. Supplemented by reference TRBV19 and TRBJ2-1, the full variable domain reads DGGITQSPKYLFRKEGQNVTLSCEQNLNHDAMYWYRQDPGQGLRLIYYSQIVNDFQKGDIAEGYSVSREKKESFPLTVTSAQKNPTAFYLCASSTRLGLDEQFFGPGTRLTVL.

The gene calls are TRBV6-4 and TRBJ2-5; D gene unclear. CDR3 length: 13 amino acids. Germline V gene lookup returns CDR1 MRHNA and CDR2 SNTAGT. Trimming shortened V by 4 bases and J by 5 bases, and 11 bases separated the two germline ends. For the CDR3, the DNA is TGTGCCAGCAGTGCTATGACTGGGGAGACCCAGTACTTC. Amino acid sequence: CASSAMTGETQYF.

V usage is TRBV6-5 and J usage is TRBJ2-2; 7 bases fit TRBD1. CDR1 is MNHEY and CDR2 is SVGAGI in the germline V gene. The ends lost 11 bases at V and 2 bases at J; junction bases unmatched: 5. The CDR3 spans 13 residues. CDR3 bases: TGTGCCGGCCGGGACAGAAACACCGGGGAGCTGTTTTTT. This sequence encodes CAGRDRNTGELFF.

The chain employs TRBV5-1 and TRBJ2-7; TRBD1 might be the D (6 bases). The CDR3 has 13 amino acids. The V gene's germline CDR1 is SGHRS and CDR2 YFSETQ. Trimming removed 6 bases from V and 2 bases from J, with 12 bases in between. The CDR3 region is CASTQDSPYEQYF. CDR3 DNA: TGCGCCAGCACCCAGGACAGCCCCTACGAGCAGTACTTC. The whole variable domain, remainder taken from reference TRBV5-1 and TRBJ2-7, is KAGVTQTPRYLIKTRGQQVTLSCSPISGHRSVSWYQQTPGQGLQFLFEYFSETQRNKGNFPGRFSGRQFSNSRSEMNVSTLELGDSALYLCASTQDSPYEQYFGPGTRLTVT.

The J gene is TRBJ2-1, the V gene TRBV5-4; 11 bases map to TRBD2. V lost 2 bases to trimming and J lost 3 bases; unmatched junction nucleotides: 4. Germline V gene lookup returns CDR1 SGHNT and CDR2 YYREEE (reference sequence). The CDR3 consists of 16 residues. The CDR3 region has the DNA TGTGCCAGCAGCTTAGGACTAGCGGGCAGCTACAATGAGCAGTTCTTC. This translates into CASSLGLAGSYNEQFF.

The chain couples TRBV9 to TRBJ2-2; 12 nucleotides align to TRBD1. V shed 4 bases and J 6 bases; nucleotides not matched to a gene: 10. CDR3 length: 17 amino acids. From germline, CDR1 is SGDLS and CDR2 YYNGEE. The chain's CDR3 is CASSSYPGTGGPGELFF. The CDR3 DNA follows: TGTGCCAGCAGCTCCTACCCCGGGACAGGGGGCCCCGGGGAGCTGTTTTTT.

The chain uses TRBV5-5 and TRBJ1-3; D remains unclear. CDR3 length: 13 residues. The germline V gene encodes CDR1 SGHKS and CDR2 YYEKEE (reference sequence). V was trimmed by 2 bases and J by 3 bases, leaving 6 bases between them. The CDR3 nucleotides are TGTGCCAGCAGCTTTCTAATTGGAAACACCATATATTTT. Protein sequence: CASSFLIGNTIYF.

The V and J genes are TRBV27 and TRBJ1-5; maybe TRBD1 (5 bases). Looked up from germline, CDR1 is MNHEY and CDR2 is SMNVEV (reference sequence). The CDR3 contains 15 residues. Between the trimmed V and J ends, which lost 3 bases and 0 bases, there was a span of 9 bases. The CDR3 bases are TGTGCCAGCAGTTTTGGCAGGGATAGCAATCAGCCCCAGCATTTT. This sequence encodes CASSFGRDSNQPQHF.

J is TRBJ2-4 and V is TRBV19, with TRBD2 matching 9 bases. V was pared by 7 bases and J by 5 bases, with 21 bases of the junction left unmatched. CDR1 and CDR2 (germline): LNHDA, SQIVND (reference sequence). The CDR3 consists of 19 residues. Here the CDR3 reads CASTPGTPSGTRSENIQYF. The CDR3 DNA sequence: TGTGCCAGTACCCCCGGTACGCCTAGCGGGACCCGGTCGGAAAACATTCAGTACTTC.

The V call is TRBV6-5, the J call TRBJ1-2; D remains ambiguous. Germline values: CDR1 MNHEY, CDR2 SVGAGI. The ends were cut back, 6 bases at V and 6 bases at J, with 14 bases in the middle. The CDR3 totals 13 residues. CDR3 sequence (DNA): TGTGCCAGCAGAGAGGGAAAGGAGAATGGCTACACCTTC. Encoded protein: CASREGKENGYTF.